The 22 T cell receptor beta chains reported below all come from one sample, sequenced in a study of beta chain features in type 1 diabetes. Study-level findings and limits: All four CD4+ subsets of Type 1 diabetes patients contained TCRB CDR3s that were moderately but significantly shorter.

These receptors are not linked to any known antigen. cDNA synthesis used the whole RNA isolate, giving expressed TCRB sequences. Produced via immunoSEQ multiplex PCR; TCRdb's table is partial and in-frame only. This table has about 160,000 clones, about 10% appearing once. Sequencing was done on a sample of central memory CD4+ T cells from blood. The origin of the receptors is a woman aged 30 to 39 with type 1 diabetes.

The J gene is TRBJ2-1, the V gene TRBV10-3; perhaps TRBD2 as D (5 bases). In germline, CDR1 is ENHRY, CDR2 SYGVKD. The CDR3 covers 12 residues. Trimming stripped 5 bases from V and 8 bases from J, with 10 bases between. The CDR3 loop reads CAISRDMDEQFF. In DNA form, the CDR3 reads TGTGCCATCAGTCGGGATATGGATGAGCAGTTCTTC.

This clone showed up just a few times. This chain uses TRBV4-1 with TRBJ1-1; D gene ambiguous. There are 14 residues in the CDR3. V lost 5 bases and J 1 base, leaving 11 bases between the germline ends. Germline V gives CDR1 MGHRA, CDR2 YSYEKL. The CDR3 region is CASSSGISNTEAFF. The CDR3 coding sequence is TGCGCCAGCAGCTCCGGGATATCGAACACTGAAGCTTTCTTT.

The chain employs TRBV4-3 and TRBJ2-7, with 9 bases aligning to TRBD2. Germline V gene data show CDR1 as LGHNA and CDR2 as YSLEER. The CDR3 has 15 amino acids. V lost 3 bases and J lost 5; bases outside the gene matches: 8. The CDR3 loop reads CASSHGAGGTDEQYF. The DNA for the CDR3 is TGCGCCAGCAGCCACGGAGCGGGAGGAACCGACGAGCAGTACTTC.

Turning to this clone: In the same sample, other DNA sequences code for this CDR3. The chain joins TRBV18 to TRBJ1-5; D ambiguous. V lost 3 bases and J lost 1, with 10 bases in between. The CDR3 covers 15 residues. Germline values: CDR1 KGHSH, CDR2 LQKENI. The CDR3 DNA reads TGTGCCAGCTCACCTCGAGGGCTCAGCAATCAGCCCCAGCATTTT. Encoded protein: CASSPRGLSNQPQHF.

This clone was observed a few times. The V call is TRBV21-1, the J call TRBJ1-1. TRBV21-1 constitutes a pseudogene. This CDR3 region has 11 residues. The CDR3 protein is CASSKPVEAFF. The CDR3 DNA is TGTGCCAGCAGCAAACCGGTTGAAGCTTTCTTT.

This clone was seen a handful of times. The chain couples TRBV29-1 to TRBJ1-1, with 7 bases identical to TRBD1. With 5 bases clipped from V and 1 base from J, the junction kept 4 bases outside the gene matches. The CDR3 consists of 13 residues. CDR1 is SQVTM, CDR2 ANQGSEA, per germline. The CDR3 here is CSVSWTGNTEAFF. CDR3 nucleotide sequence: TGCAGCGTTTCCTGGACAGGGAACACTGAAGCTTTCTTT.

There are a few counts of this clone. The chain is built from TRBV30 and TRBJ2-2, with 13 bases aligning to TRBD2. This CDR3 has 17 residues. J lost 5 bases, V lost 0 bases, and 6 bases had no gene match. Germline V gene data show CDR1 as GTSNPN and CDR2 as SVGIG (reference sequence). The CDR3 reads CAWSVRLAGGGTGELFF. In nucleotides, the CDR3 is TGTGCCTGGAGTGTACGACTAGCGGGAGGAGGGACCGGGGAGCTGTTTTTT.

This chain connects TRBV9 to TRBJ2-7, with 11 bases that match TRBD2. The CDR3 sequence is 18 residues long. V was clipped by 4 bases and J by 3 bases; unmatched bases: 15. Germline V CDR1 and CDR2: SGDLS, YYNGEE. CDR3 DNA sequence: TGTGCCAGCAGCAGAGGGACTAGCGGAACGGAGCGAAGCTACGAGCAGTACTTC. This translates into CASSRGTSGTERSYEQYF.

The chain employs TRBV11-2 and TRBJ2-3, with D possibly matching TRBD2 (5 bases). This CDR3 spans 18 amino acids. V was trimmed by 0 bases and J by 0 bases, leaving 16 bases between them. CDR1 and CDR2 from the germline V gene are SGHAT and FQNNGV. CDR3 bases: TGTGCCAGCAGCTTAGATCAATTCCGGGGAGTTAGCACAGATACGCAGTATTTT. Its protein is CASSLDQFRGVSTDTQYF.

This clone was counted a few times. The J gene is TRBJ2-7, the V gene TRBV4-2; 8 bases fit TRBD1. CDR1 LGHNA and CDR2 YNFKEQ come from the germline V gene. This CDR3 is 16 amino acids long. V gave up 4 bases and J gave up 6 bases; unmatched junction bases: 14. The CDR3 DNA is TGTGCCAGCAGCCGCCGACCGGGACAGGATTATTCCGAGCAGTACTTC. Its protein is CASSRRPGQDYSEQYF.

The chain joins TRBV5-4 to TRBJ2-1; 8 bases are a match to TRBD2. Germline CDR1 is SGHNT and CDR2 is YYREEE (reference sequence). The CDR3 loop spans 14 amino acids. Germline trimming cut 1 base from V and 3 bases from J; bases unmatched to any gene: 0. CDR3 sequence reads: CASSLTSGYNEQFF. The CDR3 region has the DNA TGTGCCAGCAGCTTGACTAGCGGCTACAATGAGCAGTTCTTC.

The chain uses TRBV19 and TRBJ1-5; 7 nucleotides agree with TRBD1. Germline V gene lookup returns CDR1 LNHDA and CDR2 SQIVND (reference sequence). This CDR3 comprises 15 residues. Trimming took 3 bases from V and 1 from J; bases not matched to a gene: 3. CDR3 region: CASSIQGESNQPQHF. The CDR3 region has the DNA TGTGCCAGTAGTATCCAGGGGGAGAGCAATCAGCCCCAGCATTTT.

The chain is built from TRBV28 and TRBJ1-4, with 7 bases identical to TRBD1. CDR3 length: 13 residues. Germline CDR1 is MDHEN and CDR2 is SYDVKM. Trimming at V came to 6 bases and at J to 5 bases, leaving 3 bases not matched to a gene. In nucleotides, the CDR3 is TGTGCCAGCAGGGGGACAGTGAATGAAAAACTGTTTTTT. Translation gives CASRGTVNEKLFF.

This clone counts as medium-sized. The genes are TRBV7-9 and TRBJ2-5, with TRBD1 identical over 7 bases. CDR3 length equals 15 residues. The germline V gene encodes CDR1 SEHNR and CDR2 FQNEAQ (reference sequence). Trimming at V came to 5 bases and at J to 1 base, leaving 7 bases not matched to a gene. CDR3: CASSPGQDFQETQYF. Written as DNA, the CDR3 is TGTGCCAGCAGCCCCGGACAGGACTTCCAAGAGACCCAGTACTTC.

As regards this clone: At the DNA level, this CDR3 is encoded by other sequences in the same sample as well. This chain's CDR3 is CASSYTSGQPQHF. The CDR3 DNA follows: TGTGCCAGCAGTTACACCTCAGGTCAGCCCCAGCATTTT. The rearrangement joins TRBV6-5 to TRBJ1-5, with D unclear. V shed 2 bases and J shed 6 bases, with 8 bases lying between them. Germline V lookup: CDR1 MNHEY, CDR2 SVGAGI. The CDR3 runs to 13 residues.

The table lists this clone with a count of one. V and J are TRBV6-1 and TRBJ1-5; D is perhaps TRBD1 (6 bases). This CDR3 is built from 14 residues. V lost 4 bases and J 9 bases, leaving 16 bases between the germline ends. Looked up from germline, CDR1 is MNHNS and CDR2 is SASEGT. This CDR3 reads CASSGGQSGAPQHF. As DNA, the CDR3 is TGTGCCAGCAGTGGGGGACAAAGTGGAGCGCCCCAGCATTTT.

The gene calls are TRBV11-2 and TRBJ1-5, with 10 bases lining up with TRBD1. Trimming took 5 bases from V and 6 from J; bases not matched to a gene: 1. The CDR3 totals 13 residues. Germline V lookup: CDR1 SGHAT, CDR2 FQNNGV. CDR3 in DNA: TGTGCCAGCAGCCGGGACAGGGGTCAGCCCCAGCATTTT. Its protein product is CASSRDRGQPQHF.

The V and J genes are TRBV28 and TRBJ2-7; D perhaps matches TRBD2 (5 bases). The V and J ends lost 5 bases and 3 bases respectively, with 14 bases between them. CDR1 is MDHEN and CDR2 is SYDVKM in the germline V gene. This CDR3 comprises 14 residues. The CDR3 region is CASSIGRDIYEQYF. The CDR3 coding sequence is TGTGCCAGCAGTATTGGGAGAGACATCTACGAGCAGTACTTC.

This clone was counted only a few times. The CDR3 sequence is CASSLEQAGTDTQYF. In nucleotides, the CDR3 is TGTGCCAGCAGTTTGGAACAGGCAGGGACAGATACGCAGTATTTT. The genes are TRBV28 and TRBJ2-3, with a possible D match to TRBD1 (5 bases). Between the trimmed V and J ends, which lost 3 bases and 3 bases, there was a span of 13 bases. Germline CDR1 and CDR2: MDHEN and SYDVKM. This CDR3 is built from 15 residues.

This clone has a handful of counts. V usage is TRBV27 and J usage is TRBJ2-3; D not resolved. The CDR3 sequence is 14 residues long. Trimming removed 2 bases from V and 4 bases from J, with 10 bases in between. Germline loops: CDR1 MNHEY, CDR2 SMNVEV (reference sequence). This chain's CDR3 is CASSLRILADTQYF. The CDR3, as DNA: TGTGCCAGCAGTTTACGCATATTAGCAGATACGCAGTATTTT.

This clone was recorded at least ten times. Written as DNA, the CDR3 is TGTGCCAGCAGCTTAGCCGGGAGGACAGATACGCAGTATTTT. Translating it yields CASSLAGRTDTQYF. The chain employs TRBV7-2 and TRBJ2-3, with 7 nucleotides matching TRBD2. The CDR3 is 14 residues long. Germline CDR1 SGHTA, CDR2 FQGNSA. Trimming cost V 0 bases and J 3 bases; bases outside gene matches: 0. Looking up the rest from reference TRBV7-2 and TRBJ2-3 gives the full variable domain: GAGVSQSPSNKVTEKGKDVELRCDPISGHTALYWYRQSLGQGLEFLIYFQGNSAPDKSGLPSDRFSAERTGGSVSTLTIQRTQQEDSAVYLCASSLAGRTDTQYFGPGTRLTVL.

CDR3 loop: CAWRRTGPDTQYF. Written as DNA, the CDR3 is TGTGCCTGGAGGCGTACAGGGCCAGATACGCAGTATTTT. The rearrangement joins TRBV30 to TRBJ2-3; tentatively, D is TRBD1 (6 bases). V lost 3 bases, J lost 4 bases, and 11 bases lay in between. The V gene's germline CDR1 is GTSNPN and CDR2 SVGIG (reference sequence). This CDR3 is 13 amino acids long.